The source of this TCR beta chain is a study of cytomegalovirus exposure and HLA in healthy donors. Across the whole study: Sequencing of 150 million to 200 million T cells in an earlier analysis found more than 100 million unique TCR beta sequences.

While unrecorded immune exposures were likely, the donors were nominally healthy when sampled. Vbeta (60) and Jbeta (13) primers were used in the PCR. Profiling relied on immunoSEQ multiplex PCR, and the TCRdb table lists in-frame clones only, not all of them. The sample has 120,000 or so clones, 70% to 80% seen once. With V trimmed by 8 bases and J by 2 bases, 9 bases remained unmatched. Germline CDR1 is MNHEY and CDR2 is SVGAGI. The CDR3 covers 15 residues. Study-wide results and limits: With further analysis later on, most CMV-associated TCR beta chains appeared HLA-restricted. Accurate HLA-A and HLA-B prediction from TCR beta sequences was reported for most subjects.

In its sample, this clone was seen a few times. Its antigen is undetermined. The TCR comes from a man aged 50-59 years in good health and CMV-seropositive. J is TRBJ1-5 and V is TRBV6-5; 7 positions match TRBD1. Sequences were obtained from PBMCs. The CDR3 spells CASGQGGLRNQPQHF. The DNA of the CDR3 is TGTGCCAGCGGCCAGGGGGGATTGCGCAATCAGCCCCAGCATTTT.